This T cell receptor beta chain was captured by sequencing in a study of cytomegalovirus exposure and HLA in healthy donors. As concerns this clone: What it binds is not known.

General study findings and limits: According to a later analysis, most TCR beta chains associated with CMV appeared HLA-restricted. What a later analysis showed was that several of the most significant clusters appeared linked to common viral pathogens.

This CDR3 contains 13 residues. Unmatched junction bases numbered 3, after V lost 4 bases and J lost 5 bases. Germline V gives CDR1 SGHRS, CDR2 YFSETQ. The PCR had 60 Vbeta and 13 Jbeta primers. The method was immunoSEQ multiplex PCR; TCRdb's version includes in-frame clones alone and lacks a portion of them. The sample lists some 100,000 clones; 79% were seen once. The rearrangement links TRBV5-1 to TRBJ2-5; 9 bases are a match to TRBD1. Sequencing input: PBMCs. This TCR came from a female donor in good health and CMV-seropositive. The CDR3 bases are TGCGCCAGCAGCATGGACAGGGGTGAGACCCAGTACTTC. It is translated as CASSMDRGETQYF.